The 21 T cell receptor beta chains presented below share a single source sample, sequenced in a study of STAT5B mutations in CD4+ large granular lymphocyte leukemia. Sequenced by immunoSEQ multiplex PCR; TCRdb stores in-frame clones only, minus some. The repertoire holds approximately 30,000 clones, with around nine tenths as singletons. Sequenced: CD4+ T cells from blood buffy coats. Source of these receptors: a human donor in good health.

The gene calls are TRBV7-9 and TRBJ2-2; D may match TRBD1 or TRBD2 (5 bases each). The CDR3 is 16 amino acids. CDR1 and CDR2 (germline): SEHNR, FQNEAQ (reference sequence). Trimming pared 3 bases from V and 0 bases from J, leaving 11 bases between. The CDR3 DNA reads TGTGCCAGCAGCTTGGGGGTGGGGGCGAACACCGGGGAGCTGTTTTTT. It codes for CASSLGVGANTGELFF.

This chain uses TRBV10-3 with TRBJ1-5; no firm D call. CDR3 size: 14 residues. CDR1 and CDR2 (germline): ENHRY, SYGVKD. The ends were cut back, 4 bases at V and 6 bases at J, with 13 bases in the middle. CDR3 in amino acids: CAISGPEFGQPQHF. The CDR3 bases are TGTGCCATCAGTGGCCCGGAGTTCGGTCAGCCCCAGCATTTT.

This sequence joins TRBV28 and TRBJ1-5, with D uncertain. Germline V gene sequence: CDR1 MDHEN, CDR2 SYDVKM. The CDR3 has 14 residues. Trimming shortened V by 3 bases and J by 3 bases, and 9 bases separated the two germline ends. The CDR3 here is CASSLGGANQPQHF. The CDR3 nucleotides are TGTGCCAGCAGTTTGGGCGGAGCCAATCAGCCCCAGCATTTT.

This clone was detected only once. The V call is TRBV5-5, the J call TRBJ1-2; 12 bases are a match to TRBD1. The CDR3 has 19 residues. Germline V gene sequence: CDR1 SGHKS, CDR2 YYEKEE (reference sequence). Unmatched junction bases numbered 9, after V lost 0 bases and J lost 0 bases. DNA of the CDR3: TGTGCCAGCAGCTTGGCTGGGACAGGGGGCGCGTTGGCTAACTATGGCTACACCTTC. Translating gives CASSLAGTGGALANYGYTF.

The chain links TRBV19 to TRBJ2-6; D is undetermined. CDR3 length: 15 amino acids. The germline V gene encodes CDR1 LNHDA and CDR2 SQIVND (reference sequence). V was clipped by 0 bases and J by 8 bases, with 11 bases between them. The CDR3 spells CASSIDFRGPNVLTF. CDR3 in DNA: TGTGCCAGTAGTATAGATTTCCGCGGACCCAACGTCCTGACTTTC.

J is TRBJ1-4 and V is TRBV7-2, with unresolved D. Per germline, CDR1 SGHTA and CDR2 FQGNSA. The CDR3 spans 13 residues. V lost 3 bases, J lost 2 bases, and 4 bases lay in between. The CDR3 DNA reads as TGTGCCAGCAGCTTCTCGACTAATGAAAAACTGTTTTTT. Protein sequence: CASSFSTNEKLFF.

This chain uses TRBV6-5 with TRBJ1-2; 7 bases agree with TRBD1. Unmatched junction bases numbered 10, after V lost 10 bases and J lost 2 bases. Germline V lookup: CDR1 MNHEY, CDR2 SVGAGI. The CDR3 spans 14 residues. The CDR3 here is CATHARDSNYGYTF. CDR3 sequence (DNA): TGTGCCACCCACGCTAGGGACAGCAACTATGGCTACACCTTC.

V and J are TRBV18 and TRBJ1-5; D not resolved. Germline V gene sequence: CDR1 KGHSH, CDR2 LQKENI. Trimming stripped 2 bases from V and 3 bases from J, with 11 bases between. CDR3 length equals 15 residues. In DNA form, the CDR3 reads TGTGCCAGCTCACCAACGAGGGCATTCAATCAGCCCCAGCATTTT. Translation: CASSPTRAFNQPQHF.

The CDR3, as DNA: TGTGCCAGCAGCTCCGGACTAGCGGAGCAAGAGACCCAGTACTTC. This gives the protein CASSSGLAEQETQYF. V is TRBV11-3 and J is TRBJ2-5; 10 bases are a match to TRBD2. CDR3 length: 15 amino acids. Germline CDR1 reads SGHNT; CDR2 reads YENEEA. With V trimmed by 4 bases and J by 2 bases, 4 bases remained unmatched. The full variable domain, rest sourced from reference TRBV11-3 and TRBJ2-5, is EAGVVQSPRYKIIEKKQPVAFWCNPISGHNTLYWYLQNLGQGPELLIRYENEEAVDDSQLPKDRFSAERLKGVDSTLKIQPAELGDSAVYLCASSSGLAEQETQYFGPGTRLLVL.

The rearrangement joins TRBV5-4 to TRBJ1-3, with D maybe TRBD1 (5 bases). With 4 bases removed from V and 0 bases from J, the gap between germline ends came to 8 bases. In germline, CDR1 is SGHNT, CDR2 YYREEE (reference sequence). This CDR3 region has 14 residues. The CDR3: CASSDGHSGNTIYF. The CDR3 DNA follows: TGTGCCAGCAGCGACGGACACTCTGGAAACACCATATATTTT.

J is TRBJ1-3 and V is TRBV7-2; D unresolved. CDR3 length: 15 residues. The germline V gene encodes CDR1 SGHTA and CDR2 FQGNSA. The ends were cut back, 2 bases at V and 0 bases at J, with 8 bases in the middle. CDR3 nucleotides: TGTGCCAGCAGCTTATTGAGGGACTCTGGAAACACCATATATTTT. Amino acids: CASSLLRDSGNTIYF.

The gene calls are TRBV15 and TRBJ2-3, with no clear D. CDR1 is LNHNV and CDR2 is YYDKDF in the germline V gene (reference sequence). V was pared by 0 bases and J by 6 bases, with 22 bases between. The CDR3 is 18 residues long. CDR3 sequence: CATSRDFPIGTIRDTQYF. CDR3 coding DNA: TGTGCCACCAGCAGAGATTTCCCAATAGGTACTATCCGGGATACGCAGTATTTT.

J is TRBJ2-7 and V is TRBV7-6; D is ambiguous. This CDR3 comprises 13 residues. Trimming left V 5 bases short and J 1 base short, with 9 bases between. Germline V gene sequence: CDR1 SGHVS, CDR2 FNYEAQ. CDR3 sequence: CASSPVSSYEQYF. The CDR3 DNA is TGTGCCAGCAGCCCCGTTTCATCCTACGAGCAGTACTTC.

The chain couples TRBV29-1 to TRBJ1-3; no reliable D call. CDR1 and CDR2 (germline): SQVTM, ANQGSEA. The V end lost 3 bases, the J end lost 2 bases, and 11 bases lay between the germline ends. This CDR3 region has 14 residues. CDR3 sequence reads: CSVEVPTTGNTIYF. The CDR3 DNA reads as TGCAGCGTTGAGGTCCCGACCACTGGAAACACCATATATTTT.

The gene calls are TRBV5-4 and TRBJ2-1, with 7 bases aligning to TRBD2. The CDR3 is made up of 15 amino acids. Per the germline V gene, CDR1 is SGHNT and CDR2 is YYREEE (reference sequence). V lost 4 bases to trimming and J lost 0 bases; unmatched junction nucleotides: 4. CDR3 in DNA: TGTGCCAGCAGCCAAACTAGCGCCTCCTACAATGAGCAGTTCTTC. It encodes CASSQTSASYNEQFF.

CDR3 sequence reads: CASSVTLGTDTQYF. The CDR3 bases are TGTGCCAGCAGCGTAACCTTGGGCACAGATACGCAGTATTTT. J is TRBJ2-3 and V is TRBV9; D uncertain. Trimming stripped 1 base from V and 1 base from J, with 7 bases between. The CDR3 runs to 14 residues. Germline values: CDR1 SGDLS, CDR2 YYNGEE. The variable domain in full, completed from reference TRBV9 and TRBJ2-3, reads DSGVTQTPKHLITATGQRVTLRCSPRSGDLSVYWYQQSLDQGLQFLIQYYNGEERAKGNILERFSAQQFPDLHSELNLSSLELGDSALYFCASSVTLGTDTQYFGPGTRLTVL.

V and J are TRBV2 and TRBJ2-1, with 10 bases aligning to TRBD1. This CDR3 region has 14 residues. CDR1 and CDR2 (germline): SNHLY, FYNNEI. Trimming took 6 bases from V and 9 from J; bases not matched to a gene: 8. CDR3 loop: CASRKGTGVGEQFF. In DNA, the CDR3 is TGTGCCAGCAGGAAGGGGACAGGGGTCGGTGAGCAGTTCTTC. Looking up the rest from reference TRBV2 and TRBJ2-1 gives the full variable domain: EPEVTQTPSHQVTQMGQEVILRCVPISNHLYFYWYRQILGQKVEFLVSFYNNEISEKSEIFDDQFSVERPDGSNFTLKIRSTKLEDSAMYFCASRKGTGVGEQFFGPGTRLTVL.

J is TRBJ2-5 and V is TRBV11-3; 12 nucleotides align to TRBD2. Trimming took 3 bases from V and 5 from J; bases not matched to a gene: 13. The germline CDR1 and CDR2 sequences are SGHNT and YENEEA. This CDR3 contains 18 residues. This CDR3 reads CASSFPSGRASGRETQYF. As DNA, the CDR3 is TGTGCCAGCAGCTTTCCTAGCGGGAGGGCCTCCGGCAGGGAGACCCAGTACTTC.

The DNA of the CDR3 is TGTGCCAGCAGACAAACTAGCGCGACCTACGAGCAGTACTTC. It is translated as CASRQTSATYEQYF. The chain uses TRBV6-5 and TRBJ2-7, with 7 bases aligning to TRBD2. The CDR3 consists of 14 residues. Germline-derived CDR1 and CDR2 are MNHEY and SVGAGI. J was trimmed by 2 bases and V by 6 bases; bases with no gene match: 7.

The chain combines TRBV14 with TRBJ2-7; D is possibly TRBD1 or TRBD2 (5 bases each). Trimming removed 1 base from V and 2 bases from J, with 12 bases in between. The CDR3 spans 15 residues. Per germline, CDR1 SGHDN and CDR2 FVKESK. The CDR3 coding sequence is TGTGCCAGCAGCCAAGTAGGGGCGAGGGCCTACGAGCAGTACTTC. This translates into CASSQVGARAYEQYF.

V usage is TRBV19 and J usage is TRBJ2-1, with TRBD2 identical over 13 bases. J was trimmed by 0 bases and V by 5 bases; bases with no gene match: 4. Germline V gene sequence: CDR1 LNHDA, CDR2 SQIVND (reference sequence). The CDR3 covers 17 residues. The DNA of the CDR3 is TGTGCCAGTAGTGAGACTAGCGGGAGGATCTCCTACAATGAGCAGTTCTTC. The encoded protein is CASSETSGRISYNEQFF. The full variable domain, in which reference TRBV19 and TRBJ2-1 provide the parts outside the CDR3, is DGGITQSPKYLFRKEGQNVTLSCEQNLNHDAMYWYRQDPGQGLRLIYYSQIVNDFQKGDIAEGYSVSREKKESFPLTVTSAQKNPTAFYLCASSETSGRISYNEQFFGPGTRLTVL.